Listed below are T cell receptor beta chains from one sample, sequenced in a study of blood T cell repertoires in COVID-19. Assay: immunoSEQ multiplex PCR; the TCRdb copy retains only in-frame clones and omits some. This table holds approximately 500,000 clones, roughly 87% found once. Sequences were obtained from peripheral blood. The receptors stem from a man aged 18 to 35 with COVID-19, enrolled during active disease. Both conserved end residues are part of each CDR3. The D gene is left open where the match is weak. Clone size is not always given. Where it is, it says once, few, many or a class for expanded clones.

DNA,CDR3,J,D,size,V
TGTGCCAGCAGCGCAAACCGGGACACCGGGGAGCTGTTTTTT,CASSANRDTGELFF,TRBJ2-2,-,-,TRBV7-8
TGTGCCAGCAGCCACATGGTCCCCGACAGAAGCTACGAGCAGTACTTC,CASSHMVPDRSYEQYF,TRBJ2-7,-,-,TRBV3-1/TRBV3-2
TGTGCCAGCAGCCCTGGGCGACAGGGCTGGGAGACCCAGTACTTC,CASSPGRQGWETQYF,TRBJ2-5,TRBD1,-,TRBV11-2
TGCGCCAGCACCCCGGACAGGGGTAGCCATGGCTACACCTTC,CASTPDRGSHGYTF,TRBJ1-2,TRBD1,-,TRBV5-1
TGTGCCAGCAGACCTGGGACAGGAGGCGAGCAGTACTTC,CASRPGTGGEQYF,TRBJ2-7,TRBD1,-,TRBV6-5
TGTGCCAGCAGACGGACAGGGGTCTATGGCTACACCTTC,CASRRTGVYGYTF,TRBJ1-2,TRBD1,-,TRBV11-3
TGTGCCAGCAGCTTAGTAGTTTCCGGTCGGGGGGGCACCGGGGAGCTGTTTTTT,CASSLVVSGRGGTGELFF,TRBJ2-2,TRBD2,once,TRBV7-8
TGTGCCAGTAGTATAGGAGGGGGCTCCTACAATGAGCAGTTCTTC,CASSIGGGSYNEQFF,TRBJ2-1,-,-,TRBV19
TGCGCCAGCAAGGACAGGGCTTGGACTGAAGCTTTCTTT,CASKDRAWTEAFF,TRBJ1-1,TRBD1,-,TRBV10-1
TGTGCCAGCAGTGCTGACGGGGGGGCCACAGATACGCAGTATTTT,CASSADGGATDTQYF,TRBJ2-3,TRBD2,-,TRBV25-1
TGCAGCGTTGGCGGCAGTACCTACGAGCAGTACTTC,CSVGGSTYEQYF,TRBJ2-7,-,-,TRBV29-1
TGTGCCAGCAGTCTGACAGTCAGCGGGACCGGGGAGCTGTTTTTT,CASSLTVSGTGELFF,TRBJ2-2,-,-,TRBV6-5
TGTGCCAGCAGCTTACAGGGGCGCGAGCAGTACTTC,CASSLQGREQYF,TRBJ2-7,TRBD1,-,TRBV5-6
TGTGCCAGCAGCCAACCGGGAGCGTACGAGCAGTACTTC,CASSQPGAYEQYF,TRBJ2-7,-,-,TRBV14
TGTGCCAGCAGCTCTACTAGCGGGTTAGGAGTCGATACGCAGTATTTT,CASSSTSGLGVDTQYF,TRBJ2-3,TRBD2,-,TRBV5-4
TGTGCCAGCTTGAGGGAAAGGGCGAACTCCGGGGAGCTGTTTTTT,CASLRERANSGELFF,TRBJ2-2,-,-,TRBV21-1
TGTGCCAGCAATCCCCCCGAGGAATCCTACGAGCAGTACTTC,CASNPPEESYEQYF,TRBJ2-7,-,-,TRBV7-9
TGTGCCAGTAGTATAGGGGGGGTCCGCACAGATACGCAGTATTTT,CASSIGGVRTDTQYF,TRBJ2-3,-,-,TRBV19
TGTGCCAGCAGCTTGCCTCGGGGGAGTTCAACTGAAGCTTTCTTT,CASSLPRGSSTEAFF,TRBJ1-1,-,-,TRBV5-6
TGTGCCAGCAAAGCCAGACACTACGAGCAGTACTTC,CASKARHYEQYF,TRBJ2-7,-,-,TRBV6-5
TGTGCCAGCACCTTCGGACTAGCGGGGGGGGACCCCCAGTTCTTC,CASTFGLAGGDPQFF,TRBJ2-1,TRBD2,-,TRBV3-1/TRBV3-2
TGTGCCAGCAGCCCGCTTGACAGGAAACCAAGCTATGGCTACACCTTC,CASSPLDRKPSYGYTF,TRBJ1-2,-,-,TRBV14
TGCACCAGCAGCCAAGATAGTGCGGTTCTGGCATACGAGCAGTACTTC,CTSSQDSAVLAYEQYF,TRBJ2-7,-,-,TRBV1
TGCGCCAGCAGCCCGATTGAGCGCTACAATGAGCAGTTCTTC,CASSPIERYNEQFF,TRBJ2-1,-,-,TRBV5-1
TGTGCCAGCAGTGAAGCGGGCGGGAGAATGAACACCGGGGAGCTGTTTTTT,CASSEAGGRMNTGELFF,TRBJ2-2,TRBD2,-,TRBV2
TGTGCCAGCAGTTCGTTTCGGGACAGCCTATTCTATGGCTACACCTTC,CASSSFRDSLFYGYTF,TRBJ1-2,TRBD1,-,TRBV27
TGTGCCAGCAGCCCAAGGGGAGGGAACACTGAAGCTTTCTTT,CASSPRGGNTEAFF,TRBJ1-1,-,few,TRBV7-9
TGTGCCAGTTCCGGGACAGGGGCCCCGAACACTGAAGCTTTCTTT,CASSGTGAPNTEAFF,TRBJ1-1,TRBD1,-,TRBV19
TGTGCCAGCAGCTTAGAGACGGGCGGGGAGCTGTTTTTT,CASSLETGGELFF,TRBJ2-2,-,-,TRBV7-3
TGCAGTGCTAGTGATGCGGGGTCCACCTCCTACAATGAGCAGTTCTTC,CSASDAGSTSYNEQFF,TRBJ2-1,-,-,TRBV20-1
TGTGCCAGCAGTGTAATAGCAGGGGCGGGGGAGCTGTTTTTT,CASSVIAGAGELFF,TRBJ2-2,-,-,TRBV25-1
TGTGCCAGCACAGGGGAACGAACCGGGGAGCTGTTTTTT,CASTGERTGELFF,TRBJ2-2,TRBD1,-,TRBV19
TGCAGCGTACAGGGGAGGATGGGTGGCTACACCTTC,CSVQGRMGGYTF,TRBJ1-2,TRBD1,few,TRBV29-1
TGTGCCAGCAGTGAACTAGTTGGACTAGCGGGAGGGACCGGGGAGCTGTTTTTT,CASSELVGLAGGTGELFF,TRBJ2-2,TRBD2,-,TRBV2
TGTGCCAGCGGGGCAACCTACGAGCAGTACTTC,CASGATYEQYF,TRBJ2-7,-,-,TRBV11-2
TGTGCCAGCAGCTCCACCGGGACAGGGGGCACCGGGGAGCTGTTTTTT,CASSSTGTGGTGELFF,TRBJ2-2,TRBD1,-,TRBV5-6
TGTGCCAGCAGCTTAGCTTGGGCGGGGGGCTTCCAAGAGACCCAGTACTTC,CASSLAWAGGFQETQYF,TRBJ2-5,TRBD2,-,TRBV7-6
TGTGCCAGCAGCTTAGTGGACGGGAAATACCAAGAGACCCAGTACTTC,CASSLVDGKYQETQYF,TRBJ2-5,-,-,TRBV7-8
TGTGCCAGCAGCCCATACTCTACTAGCGGGAGAGGCCTTGGGCAGTACTTC,CASSPYSTSGRGLGQYF,TRBJ2-7,TRBD2,-,TRBV7-9
TGTGCCAGCAGTGAAGGTCCAGGCCAGCCCCAGCATTTT,CASSEGPGQPQHF,TRBJ1-5,-,-,TRBV6-1
TGTGCCAGCAGTGCATACGCCCTGGGAGGGACAGGGTACAATCAGCCCCAGCATTTT,CASSAYALGGTGYNQPQHF,TRBJ1-5,TRBD1,-,TRBV27
TGTGCCTGGATAAAGGGGGAAGACATGAACACTGAAGCTTTCTTT,CAWIKGEDMNTEAFF,TRBJ1-1,-,-,TRBV30
TGTGCCAGCACCCCCGAGGGGGGGGCATATGAGCAGTTCTTC,CASTPEGGAYEQFF,TRBJ2-1,-,-,TRBV7-9
TGCGCCAGCAGCTTGGCTGGCGGTAGCTCCTACAATGAGCAGTTCTTC,CASSLAGGSSYNEQFF,TRBJ2-1,-,few,TRBV5-1
TGTGCCAGCAGTGTACAGGGGGCCCCAAATGAGCAGTTCTTC,CASSVQGAPNEQFF,TRBJ2-1,TRBD1,-,TRBV2
TGTGCCAGCAGACGGACAGGGAGCGCTGGAAACACCATATATTTT,CASRRTGSAGNTIYF,TRBJ1-3,TRBD1,-,TRBV6-5
TGTGCCAGCAGCCGAGCCGGGAGGATGAACACTGAAGCTTTCTTT,CASSRAGRMNTEAFF,TRBJ1-1,-,-,TRBV9
TGTGCCAGCAGCTTGGCCATGACAGGGGCGGGTGAAAAACTGTTTTTT,CASSLAMTGAGEKLFF,TRBJ1-4,TRBD1,-,TRBV5-4
TGTGCCAGCAGTCCGGGACAGGGTATAGCCGGGGAGCTGTTTTTT,CASSPGQGIAGELFF,TRBJ2-2,TRBD1,-,TRBV6-2/TRBV6-3
TGTGCCGCCTCGGCCGGGGGGGCCTGGGAGCAGTTCTTC,CAASAGGAWEQFF,TRBJ2-1,TRBD2,few,TRBV19
TGTGCCAGCTCGGCTACGACAGGGAACACTGAAGCTTTCTTT,CASSATTGNTEAFF,TRBJ1-1,-,-,TRBV18
TGTGCCAGCAGAGCCAACCGGGACTACGAGCAGTACTTC,CASRANRDYEQYF,TRBJ2-7,-,-,TRBV2
TGTGCCAGCACAGACATCCGGCAGCCCCAGCATTTT,CASTDIRQPQHF,TRBJ1-5,-,once,TRBV6-5
TGCGCCAGCAGCTTTTACGACAGGCCTGACGAGCAGTACTTC,CASSFYDRPDEQYF,TRBJ2-7,-,-,TRBV5-1
TGTGCCAGCAGCAGACAGAATAGTAATTCACCCCTCCACTTT,CASSRQNSNSPLHF,TRBJ1-6,-,-,TRBV27